The 18 T cell receptor beta chains in this list originate from one sample, sequenced in a study of vaccination effects on CD4 cells after COVID-19. ViraFEST expansion of antigen-specific CD4+ T cells with viral peptide pools preceded sequencing. Researchers isolated CD4+ T cells once less than twelve days of culture had elapsed. No antigen has been identified for these receptors. TCRdb keeps only in-frame clones here, not all; method: immunoSEQ multiplex PCR. The sample carries tens of thousands of clones, 81% recorded once. Sequencing used CD4+ T cells from PBMCs cultured with HCoV-229E spike peptides, obtained before COVID-19 vaccination. The receptor source for this set is a human donor who received a COVID-19 vaccine.

V is TRBV7-3 and J is TRBJ2-2; 9 bases match TRBD1. V lost 3 bases to trimming and J lost 4 bases; unmatched junction nucleotides: 3. The CDR3 contains 15 residues. Germline lookup yields CDR1 SGHTA and CDR2 FQGTGA. In DNA form, the CDR3 reads TGTGCCAGCAGCTTTGGGACAGGGTCCACCGGGGAGCTGTTTTTT. Protein sequence: CASSFGTGSTGELFF.

This chain links TRBV28 with TRBJ1-3; D is possibly TRBD1 (5 bases). V was pared by 4 bases and J by 0 bases, with 10 bases between. Germline V gene data show CDR1 as MDHEN and CDR2 as SYDVKM. This CDR3 has 15 residues. The CDR3 region is CASSSVTASGNTIYF. CDR3 bases: TGTGCCAGCAGTTCCGTGACAGCCTCTGGAAACACCATATATTTT.

V is TRBV3-1 (or the pseudogene TRBV3-2) and J is TRBJ1-1; D is ambiguous. Trimming removed 0 bases from V and 3 bases from J, with 8 bases in between. Looked up from germline, CDR1 is LGHDT and CDR2 is YNNKEL (reference sequence). The CDR3 runs to 14 residues. The CDR3 region has the DNA TGTGCCAGCAGCCAAGATCGGGCACACACTGAAGCTTTCTTT. It encodes CASSQDRAHTEAFF.

V usage is TRBV7-6 and J usage is TRBJ1-4; no definite D call. Trimming pared 5 bases from V and 2 bases from J, leaving 15 bases between. Germline-derived CDR1 and CDR2 are SGHVS and FNYEAQ. There are 16 residues in the CDR3. The CDR3: CASSPDLRATNEKLFF. CDR3 coding DNA: TGTGCCAGCAGCCCAGACCTTAGAGCGACTAATGAAAAACTGTTTTTT.

The rearrangement uses TRBV2 and TRBJ2-2; D call uncertain. V lost 8 bases and J lost 0, with 10 bases in between. The CDR3 sequence is 14 residues long. Germline V lookup: CDR1 SNHLY, CDR2 FYNNEI. As DNA, the CDR3 is TGTGCCAGCCGGGCGGATACGAACACCGGGGAGCTGTTTTTT. Translation gives CASRADTNTGELFF.

The chain joins TRBV9 to TRBJ1-5, with 10 nucleotides matching TRBD1. The CDR3 length is 15 residues. V dropped 2 bases and J dropped 5; count of bases not matched to a gene: 4. CDR1 and CDR2 from the germline V gene are SGDLS and YYNGEE. The CDR3 sequence is CASSVGQGGDQPQHF. DNA of the CDR3: TGTGCCAGCAGCGTCGGACAGGGGGGGGATCAGCCCCAGCATTTT.

V is TRBV10-2 and J is TRBJ2-7, with D possibly being TRBD2 (6 bases). V was cut by 4 bases and J by 5 bases, with 12 bases left in between. There are 13 residues in the CDR3. Per germline, CDR1 WSHSY and CDR2 SAAADI. As DNA, the CDR3 is TGCGCCAGCAGTGGGCGGGGCCCGAACGAGCAGTACGTC. Protein product: CASSGRGPNEQYV.

The V and J genes are TRBV24-1 and TRBJ2-2; tentatively, D is TRBD2 (6 bases). CDR1 and CDR2 (germline): KGHDR, SFDVKD. V dropped 2 bases and J dropped 0 bases, with 12 bases sitting between them. The CDR3 runs to 17 residues. The CDR3 region is CATSDSGLGTNTGELFF. CDR3 DNA sequence: TGTGCCACCAGTGATTCGGGACTCGGGACGAACACCGGGGAGCTGTTTTTT.

The V call is TRBV11-2, the J call TRBJ1-3, with D perhaps TRBD1 (6 bases). Germline CDR1 and CDR2: SGHAT and FQNNGV. The CDR3 length is 15 residues. The V end was cut by 5 bases, the J end by 4 bases, with 15 bases between. The CDR3 DNA sequence: TGTGCCAGCAGCCCGACAGGAACCGCCGGAAACACCATATATTTT. Translating it yields CASSPTGTAGNTIYF.

The V gene is TRBV12-3 or TRBV12-4, the J gene TRBJ1-1; TRBD1 is a possible D gene (6 bases). The CDR3 is 13 residues long. Trimming removed 4 bases from V and 11 bases from J, with 17 bases in between. The CDR3 DNA follows: TGTGCCAGCAGTTGGGACACCGCCCGGGCGGCTTTCTTT. Its translation: CASSWDTARAAFF.

This clone occurred once. J is TRBJ1-1 and V is TRBV4-1, with 8 bases matching TRBD1. The J segment lost 3 bases and the V segment lost 0 bases, leaving 6 bases of the junction unmatched. The germline V gene has CDR1 MGHRA and CDR2 YSYEKL. The CDR3 is 16 amino acids. In DNA form, the CDR3 reads TGCGCCAGCAGCCAAGAACGACAGGGGAGGGACACTGAAGCTTTCTTT. Amino acid sequence: CASSQERQGRDTEAFF.

This chain connects TRBV5-1 to TRBJ2-3; TRBD2 is a possible D gene (5 bases). Germline loops: CDR1 SGHRS, CDR2 YFSETQ. CDR3 length equals 14 residues. The V gene lost 2 bases and the J gene lost 4 bases, with 11 bases spanning the gap. CDR3 amino acids: CASSFRLASDTQYF. The CDR3 DNA sequence: TGCGCCAGCAGCTTTCGGCTAGCCTCAGATACGCAGTATTTT.

The rearrangement uses TRBV12-5 and TRBJ2-3; 7 positions agree with TRBD1. Trimming removed 0 bases from V and 0 bases from J; junction bases left unmatched: 6. Per the germline V gene, CDR1 is LGHNT and CDR2 is FRNRAP. There are 17 residues in the CDR3. The CDR3 here is CASGLVLGQLSTDTQYF. In DNA form, the CDR3 reads TGTGCTAGTGGTTTGGTACTGGGACAGCTTAGCACAGATACGCAGTATTTT.

This clone is a singleton in its sample. The rearrangement uses TRBV2 and TRBJ2-7; no definite D call. The germline V gene encodes CDR1 SNHLY and CDR2 FYNNEI. The V gene lost 6 bases and the J gene lost 3 bases, with 6 bases spanning the gap. CDR3 length equals 11 residues. Here the CDR3 DNA reads TGTGCCAGCAGCCAAATCTACGAGCAGTACGTC. This gives the protein CASSQIYEQYV.

The V gene is TRBV5-6, the J gene TRBJ2-3, with D tentatively TRBD2 (6 bases). The CDR3 spans 16 residues. With 1 base removed from V and 6 bases from J, the gap between germline ends came to 18 bases. CDR1 is SGHDT and CDR2 is YYEEEE in the germline V gene. The CDR3 sequence: CASSLIGLALFDTQYF. The CDR3 DNA follows: TGTGCCAGCAGCTTGATTGGTCTAGCGTTGTTCGATACGCAGTATTTT.

The chain employs TRBV20-1 and TRBJ2-2; tentatively, D is TRBD1 or TRBD2 (5 bases each). The germline V and J ends were trimmed by 3 bases and 6 bases, with 11 bases remaining between them. CDR1 and CDR2 (germline): DFQATT, SNEGSKA (reference sequence). CDR3 length: 13 residues. The DNA for the CDR3 is TGCAGTGCTAGTGACTACAGGCCCGGGGAGCTGTTTTTT. It encodes CSASDYRPGELFF.

The chain links TRBV5-1 to TRBJ2-5; D gene unclear. V was pared by 0 bases and J by 2 bases, with 11 bases between. Germline lookup yields CDR1 SGHRS and CDR2 YFSETQ. The CDR3 sequence is 15 residues long. The CDR3 bases are TGCGCCAGCAGCTTGGGCCCGGCGGCACAAGAGACCCAGTACTTC. This gives the protein CASSLGPAAQETQYF.

The rearrangement uses TRBV5-1 and TRBJ2-2, with a tentative D call TRBD1 (5 bases). The CDR3 has 15 residues. Between the trimmed V and J ends, which lost 4 bases and 1 base, there was a span of 11 bases. Germline CDR1 SGHRS, CDR2 YFSETQ. CDR3 DNA sequence: TGCGCCAGCAGCCCGGACACTGGGAACACCGGGGAGCTGTTTTTT. This sequence encodes CASSPDTGNTGELFF.